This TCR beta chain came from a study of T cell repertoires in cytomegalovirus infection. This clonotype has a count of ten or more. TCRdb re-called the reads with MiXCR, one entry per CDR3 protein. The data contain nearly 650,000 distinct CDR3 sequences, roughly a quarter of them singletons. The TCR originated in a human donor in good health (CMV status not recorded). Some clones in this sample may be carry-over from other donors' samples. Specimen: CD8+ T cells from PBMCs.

CDR3 sequence (DNA): TGTGCCAGCAGCTTAGCCGGGACTAGTTACGTTACAAATGAGCAGTTCTTC. It translates to CASSLAGTSYVTNEQFF. The chain couples TRBV7-2 to TRBJ2-1; 8 nucleotides line up with TRBD2. The CDR3 totals 17 residues. Per germline, CDR1 SGHTA and CDR2 FQGNSA. With 0 bases clipped from V and 7 bases from J, the junction kept 11 bases outside the gene matches.